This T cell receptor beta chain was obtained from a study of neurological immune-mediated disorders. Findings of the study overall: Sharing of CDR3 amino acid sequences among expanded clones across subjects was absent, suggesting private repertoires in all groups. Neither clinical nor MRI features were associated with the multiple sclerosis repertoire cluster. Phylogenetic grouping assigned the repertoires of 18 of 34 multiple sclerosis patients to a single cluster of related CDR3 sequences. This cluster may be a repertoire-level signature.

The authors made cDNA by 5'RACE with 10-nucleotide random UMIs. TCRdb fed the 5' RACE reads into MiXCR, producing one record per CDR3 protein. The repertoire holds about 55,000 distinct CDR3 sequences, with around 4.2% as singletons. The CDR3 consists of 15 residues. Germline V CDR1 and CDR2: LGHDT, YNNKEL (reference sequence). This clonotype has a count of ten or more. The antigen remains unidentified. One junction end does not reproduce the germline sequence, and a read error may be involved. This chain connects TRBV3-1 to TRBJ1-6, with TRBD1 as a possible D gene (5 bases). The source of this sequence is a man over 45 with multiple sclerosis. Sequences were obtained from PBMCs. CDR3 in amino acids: CASSQVAIGDSPLNF. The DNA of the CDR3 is TGTGCCAGCAGCCAAGTGGCGATAGGGGATTCACCCCTCAACTTT.